This TCR beta chain was documented in a study of blood T cell repertoires in COVID-19. Germline V CDR1 and CDR2: SGDLS, YYNGEE. This CDR3 comprises 16 residues. The J segment lost 1 base and the V segment lost 6 bases, leaving 12 bases of the junction unmatched. Sequencing was performed with immunoSEQ multiplex PCR; in TCRdb, only in-frame clones are kept and a portion is missing. The sample includes about 220,000 clones, 65% to 85% of them seen just once. Sequences were obtained from PBMCs or T cells enriched from blood (not recorded which). The sequence derives from a woman in her sixties who had recovered from COVID-19. V and J are TRBV9 and TRBJ1-1; 7 bases map to TRBD1. For the CDR3, the DNA is TGTGCCAGCACCATGGGCCCCCGACAGGGGAACACTGAAGCTTTCTTT. The encoded protein is CASTMGPRQGNTEAFF.